This TCR beta chain was sequenced during a study of T cell responses to AZD1222 COVID-19 vaccine. This clone was recorded once. Germline V gene data show CDR1 as SGHTA and CDR2 as FQGTGA. The CDR3 totals 13 residues. With V trimmed by 4 bases and J by 11 bases, 8 bases remained unmatched. TCRdb's table, derived via immunoSEQ multiplex PCR, lists solely in-frame clones and lacks some. Found here are roughly 100,000 clones, nearly 90% of them singletons; the top ten hold about two fifths. This chain links TRBV7-3 with TRBJ1-1; TRBD1 matches at 9 bases. This clonotype was obtained from an adult who received the AZD1222 COVID-19 vaccine. Material: peripheral blood, obtained 28 days after the second AZD1222 dose. The CDR3 reads CASSSRDREEAFF. As DNA, the CDR3 is TGTGCCAGCAGCTCCCGGGACAGGGAAGAGGCTTTCTTT.